This T cell receptor beta chain is from a study of CD8+ T cells in alopecia areata. cDNA reverse transcribed from extracted RNA served as the sequencing template. Produced via immunoSEQ multiplex PCR; TCRdb's table is partial and in-frame only. Among 150,000 or so clones listed, 87% were seen once. The investigators collected lesional scalp punch biopsies and peripheral blood from alopecia areata patients. A FACSAria was used to sort CD4+ and CD8+ T cells. These cells came from PBMCs. Study-level points and caveats: Among patients, TCR sharing was less clear than in mice, a difference possibly due in part to HLA diversity in the patient population. Affected lesional scalp, above all in alopecia totalis/universalis, was more clonal than normal scalp.

Germline CDR1 is MGHRA and CDR2 is YSYEKL. The CDR3 has 15 residues. Unmatched junction bases numbered 2, after V lost 2 bases and J lost 2 bases. This clone was found once. The antigen is not known. The starting material was CD8+ T cells sorted from blood, obtained at week 0. The origin of this receptor is a human donor with alopecia areata. The chain has TRBV4-1 and TRBJ2-5, with 10 bases fitting TRBD2. This CDR3 is CASSQWTSGQETQYF. Written as DNA, the CDR3 is TGCGCCAGCAGCCAATGGACTAGCGGTCAAGAGACCCAGTACTTC.